This T cell receptor (beta chain) is drawn from a study of long-term antiretroviral therapy in people with HIV. CDR1 is LNHDA and CDR2 is SQIVND in the germline V gene (reference sequence). The CDR3 spans 14 residues. With 3 bases clipped from V and 1 base from J, the junction kept 3 bases outside the gene matches. As for this clone: The antigen is unknown.

Researchers report immunoSEQ v3.0 was run at survey level. The data were produced by immunoSEQ multiplex PCR, yet TCRdb's version contains in-frame clones alone and is incomplete. The profile covers about 28,000 clones, with about 90% appearing a single time and approximately 1% taken by the ten largest. Broader study findings: Controls exceeded HIV repertoires in CDR3 length range.

Material: unsorted PBMCs, obtained 2 years after starting antiretroviral therapy. This chain joins TRBV19 and TRBJ2-7, with TRBD2 identical over 7 bases. The TCR sequence derives from a man aged 50-59 years with HIV. In DNA, the CDR3 is TGTGCCAGTAGTATGGGCGGGAGATCCTACGAGCAGTACTTC. It codes for CASSMGGRSYEQYF.